This T cell receptor beta chain appears in the sequencing data of a study of T-cell memory formation after mild COVID-19. Study results and limitations: Researchers found some responding clones in pre-infection memory, a sign that cross-reactive memory joined.

The table lists this clonotype with a count of one. Its antigen is unknown. Unmatched junction bases numbered 4, after V lost 1 base and J lost 4 bases. The CDR3 totals 15 residues. Using its own MiXCR run on the 5' RACE reads, TCRdb lists one record per CDR3 protein. The profile covers around 300,000 distinct CDR3 sequences, with roughly 13% appearing a single time and 20% to 25% taken by the ten largest. Source material: PBMCs or a T cell subset sorted from them (not recorded which). The genes are TRBV12-3 or TRBV12-4 and TRBJ1-1; TRBD1 aligns across 9 bases. The source of this sequence is a man aged 18 to 35 who had mild COVID-19 (a few samples of this study predate the infection). Cell type and time point are not known. The CDR3 bases are TGTGCCAGCAGTTTAGGGACAGGGGTTCGCACTGAAGCTTTCTTT. Protein: CASSLGTGVRTEAFF.